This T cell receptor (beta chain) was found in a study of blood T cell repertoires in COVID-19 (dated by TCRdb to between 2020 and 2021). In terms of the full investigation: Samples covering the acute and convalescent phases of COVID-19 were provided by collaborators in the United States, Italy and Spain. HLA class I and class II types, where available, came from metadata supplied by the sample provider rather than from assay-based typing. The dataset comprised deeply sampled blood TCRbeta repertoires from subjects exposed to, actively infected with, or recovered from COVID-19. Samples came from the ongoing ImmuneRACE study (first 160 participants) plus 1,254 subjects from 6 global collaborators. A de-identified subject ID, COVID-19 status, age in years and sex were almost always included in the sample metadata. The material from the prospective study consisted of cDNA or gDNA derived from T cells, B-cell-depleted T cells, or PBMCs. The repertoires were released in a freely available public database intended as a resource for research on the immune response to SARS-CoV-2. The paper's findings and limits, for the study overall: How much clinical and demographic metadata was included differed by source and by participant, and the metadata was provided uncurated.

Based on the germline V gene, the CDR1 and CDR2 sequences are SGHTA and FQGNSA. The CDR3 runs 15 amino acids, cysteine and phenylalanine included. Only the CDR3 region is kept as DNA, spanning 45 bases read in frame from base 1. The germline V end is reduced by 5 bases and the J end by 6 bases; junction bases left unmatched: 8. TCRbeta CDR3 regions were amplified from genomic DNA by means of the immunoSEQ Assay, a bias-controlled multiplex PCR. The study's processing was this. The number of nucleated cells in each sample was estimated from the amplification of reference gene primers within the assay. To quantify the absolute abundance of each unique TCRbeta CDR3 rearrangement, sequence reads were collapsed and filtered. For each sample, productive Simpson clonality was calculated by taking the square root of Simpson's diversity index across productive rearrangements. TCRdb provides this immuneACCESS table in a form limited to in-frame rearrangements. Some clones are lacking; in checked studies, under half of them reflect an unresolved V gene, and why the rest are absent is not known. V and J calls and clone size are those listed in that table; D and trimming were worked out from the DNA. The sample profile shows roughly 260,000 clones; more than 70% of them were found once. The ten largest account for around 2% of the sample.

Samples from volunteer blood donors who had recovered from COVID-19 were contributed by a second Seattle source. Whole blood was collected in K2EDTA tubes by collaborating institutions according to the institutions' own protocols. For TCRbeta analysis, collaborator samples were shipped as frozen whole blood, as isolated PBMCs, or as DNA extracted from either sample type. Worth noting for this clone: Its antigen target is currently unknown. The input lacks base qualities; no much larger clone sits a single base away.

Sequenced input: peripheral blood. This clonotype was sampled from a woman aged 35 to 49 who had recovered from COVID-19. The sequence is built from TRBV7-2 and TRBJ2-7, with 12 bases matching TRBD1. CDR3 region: CASSLRGQGASEQYF. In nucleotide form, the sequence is TGTGCCAGCAGCCTCAGGGGACAGGGGGCTTCCGAGCAGTACTTC.